One and the same sample provided the 5 T cell receptor beta chains below, sequenced in a study of high-grade serous ovarian cancer treatment subgroups. The protocol was immunoSEQ multiplex PCR, while the TCRdb copy is restricted to in-frame clones and leaves out a portion. The sample contains around 20,000 clones, roughly 75% of which appear only once. The tumor samples were collected prior to definitive surgery or chemotherapy. The source material was tumor tissue. All receptors derive from a human donor with high-grade serous ovarian cancer.

The DNA for the CDR3 is TGCGCCAGCAGTCGGGACAGGGAGACCCAGTACTTC. This codes for CASSRDRETQYF. This chain connects TRBV4-1 to TRBJ2-5; 8 nucleotides agree with TRBD1. The germline V gene has CDR1 MGHRA and CDR2 YSYEKL. The CDR3 consists of 12 residues. Trimming cost V 6 bases and J 5 bases; bases outside gene matches: 2.

This chain links TRBV19 with TRBJ2-5; D might be TRBD1 or TRBD2, each matching 5 bases. Germline loops: CDR1 LNHDA, CDR2 SQIVND (reference sequence). V was pared by 4 bases and J by 4 bases, with 16 bases between. This CDR3 is built from 15 residues. The CDR3 loop reads CASSKMGTVGETQYF. The CDR3 nucleotides read TGTGCCAGTAGTAAGATGGGGACGGTGGGAGAGACCCAGTACTTC. The whole variable domain, remainder taken from reference TRBV19 and TRBJ2-5, is DGGITQSPKYLFRKEGQNVTLSCEQNLNHDAMYWYRQDPGQGLRLIYYSQIVNDFQKGDIAEGYSVSREKKESFPLTVTSAQKNPTAFYLCASSKMGTVGETQYFGPGTRLLVL.

The rearrangement links TRBV19 to TRBJ2-7; no reliable D call. CDR3 size: 13 residues. V lost 0 bases, J lost 3 bases, and 6 bases lay in between. Germline V gives CDR1 LNHDA, CDR2 SQIVND (reference sequence). The CDR3, as DNA: TGTGCCAGTAGTATAGATAAAAACTACGAGCAGTACTTC. Amino acids: CASSIDKNYEQYF.

J is TRBJ1-1 and V is TRBV28; 8 bases match TRBD1. Germline CDR1 MDHEN, CDR2 SYDVKM. V shed 6 bases, J shed 11 bases, and the junction held 8 bases outside the gene matches. CDR3 length equals 12 residues. CDR3 in amino acids: CASSLNRGLAFF. For the CDR3, the DNA is TGTGCCAGCAGCCTTAACAGGGGGTTGGCTTTCTTT.

The chain recombines TRBV7-2 with TRBJ2-5, with 9 nucleotides matching TRBD1. The V and J ends lost 5 bases and 2 bases, in that order; junction bases with no gene match: 12. This CDR3 comprises 17 residues. CDR1 is SGHTA and CDR2 is FQGNSA in the germline V gene. The CDR3 sequence: CASSRSGGQGRQETQYF. CDR3 sequence (DNA): TGTGCCAGCAGCCGGAGTGGAGGACAGGGGAGACAAGAGACCCAGTACTTC.